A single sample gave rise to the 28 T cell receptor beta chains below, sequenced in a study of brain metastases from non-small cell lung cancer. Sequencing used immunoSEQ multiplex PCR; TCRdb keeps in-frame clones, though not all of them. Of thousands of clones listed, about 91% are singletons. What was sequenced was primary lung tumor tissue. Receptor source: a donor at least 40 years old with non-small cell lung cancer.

The CDR3 protein is CSVGTSGSGEQFF. The DNA of the CDR3 is TGCAGCGTAGGGACTAGCGGCTCGGGTGAGCAGTTCTTC. The chain uses TRBV29-1 and TRBJ2-1; 11 nucleotides line up with TRBD2. The CDR3 runs to 13 residues. The V and J ends lost 6 bases and 9 bases, in that order; junction bases with no gene match: 7. The V gene's germline CDR1 is SQVTM and CDR2 ANQGSEA.

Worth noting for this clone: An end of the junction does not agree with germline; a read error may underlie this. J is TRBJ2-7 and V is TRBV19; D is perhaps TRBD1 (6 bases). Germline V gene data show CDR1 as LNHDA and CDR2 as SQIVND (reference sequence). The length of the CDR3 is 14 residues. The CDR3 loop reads CASSPVGGGYEQYF. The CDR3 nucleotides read TGTGCCAGTAGCCCCGTAGGGGGTGGATACGAGCAATACTTC.

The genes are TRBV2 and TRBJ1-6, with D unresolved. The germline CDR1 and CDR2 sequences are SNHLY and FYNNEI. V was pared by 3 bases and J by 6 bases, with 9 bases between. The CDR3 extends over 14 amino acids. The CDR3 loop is CASSETRTNSPLHF. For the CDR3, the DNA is TGTGCCAGCAGTGAGACCAGGACTAATTCACCCCTCCACTTT.

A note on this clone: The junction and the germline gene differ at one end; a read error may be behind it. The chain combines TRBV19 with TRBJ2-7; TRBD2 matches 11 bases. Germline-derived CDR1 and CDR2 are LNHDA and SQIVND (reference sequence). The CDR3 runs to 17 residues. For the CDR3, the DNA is TGTGCCAATAGTATTGGTCCTAGCGGGAGGAGGAGGTACGAGCAGTACTTC. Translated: CANSIGPSGRRRYEQYF.

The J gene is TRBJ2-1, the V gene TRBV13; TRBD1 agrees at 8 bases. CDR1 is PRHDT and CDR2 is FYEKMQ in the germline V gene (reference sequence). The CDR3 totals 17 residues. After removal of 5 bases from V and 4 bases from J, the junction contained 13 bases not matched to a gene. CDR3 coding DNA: TGTGCCAGCAGCCATGGCGGTGGGACAGGAGCTTACAATGAGCAGTTCTTC. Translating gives CASSHGGGTGAYNEQFF.

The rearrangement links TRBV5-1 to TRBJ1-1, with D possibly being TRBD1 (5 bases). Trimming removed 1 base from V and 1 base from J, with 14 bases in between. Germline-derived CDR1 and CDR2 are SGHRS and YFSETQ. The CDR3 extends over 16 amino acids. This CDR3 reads CASSLSPRTGNTEAFF. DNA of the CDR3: TGCGCCAGCAGCTTGAGCCCCCGAACAGGGAACACTGAAGCTTTCTTT.

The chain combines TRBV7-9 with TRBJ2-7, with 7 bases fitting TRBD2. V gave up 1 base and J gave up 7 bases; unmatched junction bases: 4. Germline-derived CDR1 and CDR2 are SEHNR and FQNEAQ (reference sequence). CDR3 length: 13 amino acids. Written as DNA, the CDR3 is TGTGCCAGCAGCTTAGAGCGAGCGGGGGAGCAGTACTTC. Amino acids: CASSLERAGEQYF.

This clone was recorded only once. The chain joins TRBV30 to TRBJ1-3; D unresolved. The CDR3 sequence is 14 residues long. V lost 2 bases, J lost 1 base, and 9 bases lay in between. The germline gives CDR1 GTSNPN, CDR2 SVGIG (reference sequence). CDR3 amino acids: CAWSRWGSGNTIYF. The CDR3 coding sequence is TGTGCCTGGAGTCGATGGGGATCTGGAAACACCATATATTTT.

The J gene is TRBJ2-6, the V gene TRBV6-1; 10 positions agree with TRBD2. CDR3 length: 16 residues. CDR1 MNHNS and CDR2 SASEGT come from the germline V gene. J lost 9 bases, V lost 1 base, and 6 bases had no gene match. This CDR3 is CASSEVTSGMGNVLTF. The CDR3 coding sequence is TGTGCCAGCAGTGAAGTAACTAGCGGGATGGGCAACGTCCTGACTTTC.

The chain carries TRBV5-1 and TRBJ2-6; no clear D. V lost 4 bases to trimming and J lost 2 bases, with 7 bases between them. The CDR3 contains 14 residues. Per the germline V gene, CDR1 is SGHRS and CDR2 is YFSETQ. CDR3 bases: TGCGCCAGCAGCCCCGGAACTGGGGCCAACGTCCTGACTTTC. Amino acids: CASSPGTGANVLTF.

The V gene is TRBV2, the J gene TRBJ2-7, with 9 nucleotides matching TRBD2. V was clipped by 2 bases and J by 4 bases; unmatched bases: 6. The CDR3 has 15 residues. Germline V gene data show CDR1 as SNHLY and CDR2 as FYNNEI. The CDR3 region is CASSEIAGVVYEQYF. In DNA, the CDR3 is TGTGCCAGCAGTGAAATAGCGGGAGTAGTGTACGAGCAGTACTTC.

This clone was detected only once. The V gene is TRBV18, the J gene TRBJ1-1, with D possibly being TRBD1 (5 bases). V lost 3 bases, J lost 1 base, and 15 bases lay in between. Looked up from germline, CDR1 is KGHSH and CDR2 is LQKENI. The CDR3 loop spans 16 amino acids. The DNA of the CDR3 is TGTGCCAGCTCACCCATGACTGGGGGAGGGAACACTGAAGCTTTCTTT. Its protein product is CASSPMTGGGNTEAFF. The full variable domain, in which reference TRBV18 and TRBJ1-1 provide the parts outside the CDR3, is NAGVMQNPRHLVRRRGQEARLRCSPMKGHSHVYWYRQLPEEGLKFMVYLQKENIIDESGMPKERFSAEFPKEGPSILRIQQVVRGDSAAYFCASSPMTGGGNTEAFFGQGTRLTVV.

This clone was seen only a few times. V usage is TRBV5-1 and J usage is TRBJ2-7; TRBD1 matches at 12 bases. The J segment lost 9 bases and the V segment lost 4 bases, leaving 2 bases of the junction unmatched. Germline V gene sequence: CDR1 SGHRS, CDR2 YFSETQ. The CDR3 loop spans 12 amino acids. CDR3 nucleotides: TGCGCCAGCAGCGGGACAGGGGGCATGCAGTACTTC. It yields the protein CASSGTGGMQYF.

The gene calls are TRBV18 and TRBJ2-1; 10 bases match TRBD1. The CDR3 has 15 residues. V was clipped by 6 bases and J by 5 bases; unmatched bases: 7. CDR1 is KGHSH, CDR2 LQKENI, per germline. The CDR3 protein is CASSLTGGSNNEQFF. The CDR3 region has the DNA TGTGCCAGCTCGCTGACAGGGGGCTCTAACAATGAGCAGTTCTTC.

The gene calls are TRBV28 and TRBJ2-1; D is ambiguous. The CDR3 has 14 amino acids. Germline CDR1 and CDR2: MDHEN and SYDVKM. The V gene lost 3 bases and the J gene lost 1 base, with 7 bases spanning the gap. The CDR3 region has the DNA TGTGCCAGCAGTTTGTGGAATTCCTACAATGAGCAGTTCTTC. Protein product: CASSLWNSYNEQFF.

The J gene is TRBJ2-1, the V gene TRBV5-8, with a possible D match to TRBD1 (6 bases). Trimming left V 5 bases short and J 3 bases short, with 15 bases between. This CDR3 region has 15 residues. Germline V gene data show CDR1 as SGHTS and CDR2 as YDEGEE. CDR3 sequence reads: CASSRNREFYNEQFF. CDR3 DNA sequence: TGTGCCAGCAGTAGGAACAGGGAGTTCTACAATGAGCAGTTCTTC.

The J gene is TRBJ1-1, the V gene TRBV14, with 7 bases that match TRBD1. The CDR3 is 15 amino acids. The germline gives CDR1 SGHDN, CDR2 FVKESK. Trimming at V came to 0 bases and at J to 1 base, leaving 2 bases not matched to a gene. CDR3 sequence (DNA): TGTGCCAGCAGCCAAGAGACAGGGTGGAACACTGAAGCTTTCTTT. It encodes CASSQETGWNTEAFF.

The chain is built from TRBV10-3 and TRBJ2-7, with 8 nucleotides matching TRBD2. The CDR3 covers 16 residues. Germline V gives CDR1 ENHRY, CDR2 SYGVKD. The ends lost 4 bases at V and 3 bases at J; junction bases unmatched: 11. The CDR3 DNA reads TGTGCCATCAGTGGTAGGGGAGCGGGAGAAGGCTACGAGCAGTACTTC. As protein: CAISGRGAGEGYEQYF.

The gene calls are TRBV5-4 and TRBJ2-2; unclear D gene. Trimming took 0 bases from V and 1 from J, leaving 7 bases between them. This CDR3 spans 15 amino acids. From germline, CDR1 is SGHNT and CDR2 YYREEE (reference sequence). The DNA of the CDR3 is TGTGCCAGCAGCTTGGCAGGCGGGAACACCGGGGAGCTGTTTTTT. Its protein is CASSLAGGNTGELFF.

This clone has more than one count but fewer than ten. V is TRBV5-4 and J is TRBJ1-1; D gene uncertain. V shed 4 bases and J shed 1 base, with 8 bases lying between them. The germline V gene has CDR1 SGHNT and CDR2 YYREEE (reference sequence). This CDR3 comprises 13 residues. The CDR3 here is CASSEERNTEAFF. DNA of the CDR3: TGTGCCAGCAGCGAGGAGAGGAACACTGAAGCTTTCTTT. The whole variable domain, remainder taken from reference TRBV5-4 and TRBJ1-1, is ETGVTQSPTHLIKTRGQQVTLRCSSQSGHNTVSWYQQALGQGPQFIFQYYREEENGRGNFPPRFSGLQFPNYSSELNVNALELDDSALYLCASSEERNTEAFFGQGTRLTVV.

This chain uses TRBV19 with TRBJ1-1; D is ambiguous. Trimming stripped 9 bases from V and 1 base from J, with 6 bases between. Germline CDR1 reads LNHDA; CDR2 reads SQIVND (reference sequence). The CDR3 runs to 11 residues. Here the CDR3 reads CASWGNTEAFF. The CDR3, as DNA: TGTGCCAGCTGGGGGAACACTGAAGCTTTCTTT.

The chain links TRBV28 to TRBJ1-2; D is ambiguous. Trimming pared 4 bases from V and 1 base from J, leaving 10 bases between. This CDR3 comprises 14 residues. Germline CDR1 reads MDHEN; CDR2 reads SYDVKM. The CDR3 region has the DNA TGTGCCAGCAGTTCCTCCCCTTTTAACTATGGCTACACCTTC. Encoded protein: CASSSSPFNYGYTF.

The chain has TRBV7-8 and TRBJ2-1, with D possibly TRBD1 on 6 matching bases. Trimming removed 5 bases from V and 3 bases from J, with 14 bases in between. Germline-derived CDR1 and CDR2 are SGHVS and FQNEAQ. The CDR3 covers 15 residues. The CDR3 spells CASSPGHSFYNEQFF. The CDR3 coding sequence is TGTGCCAGCAGCCCGGGACACTCCTTCTACAATGAGCAGTTCTTC.

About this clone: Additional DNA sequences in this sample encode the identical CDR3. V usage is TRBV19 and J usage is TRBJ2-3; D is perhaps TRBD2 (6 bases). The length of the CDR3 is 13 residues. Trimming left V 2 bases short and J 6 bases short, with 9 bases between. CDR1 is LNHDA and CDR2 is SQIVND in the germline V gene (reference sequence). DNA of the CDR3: TGTGCCAGTAGTATACGTGGAGGGGATACGCAGTATTTT. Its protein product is CASSIRGGDTQYF.

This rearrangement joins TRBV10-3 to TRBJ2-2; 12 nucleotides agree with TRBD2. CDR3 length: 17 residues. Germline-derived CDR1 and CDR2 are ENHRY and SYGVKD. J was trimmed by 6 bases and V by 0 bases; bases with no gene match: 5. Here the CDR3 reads CAISESRLAGGAGELFF. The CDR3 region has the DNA TGTGCCATCAGTGAGTCGAGGCTAGCGGGAGGGGCCGGGGAGCTGTTTTTT.

Here the CDR3 DNA reads TGTGCCAGCAGCTTACGGGTTCCGGGGGCCCAGTACTTC. It codes for CASSLRVPGAQYF. The chain couples TRBV7-8 to TRBJ2-5, with D perhaps TRBD2 (6 bases). The germline V gene encodes CDR1 SGHVS and CDR2 FQNEAQ. V was trimmed by 2 bases and J by 9 bases, leaving 13 bases between them. The CDR3 has 13 residues. The whole variable domain, filled in from reference TRBV7-8 and TRBJ2-5, reads GAGVSQSPRYKVAKRGQDVALRCDPISGHVSLFWYQQALGQGPEFLTYFQNEAQLDKSGLPSDRFFAERPEGSVSTLKIQRTQQEDSAVYLCASSLRVPGAQYFGPGTRLLVL.

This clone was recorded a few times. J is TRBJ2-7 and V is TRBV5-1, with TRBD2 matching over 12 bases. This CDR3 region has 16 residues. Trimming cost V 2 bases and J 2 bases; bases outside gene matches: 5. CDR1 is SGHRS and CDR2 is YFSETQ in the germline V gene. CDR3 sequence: CASSFQTSGRPYEQYF. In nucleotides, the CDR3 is TGCGCCAGCAGCTTCCAGACTAGCGGGAGACCCTACGAGCAGTACTTC. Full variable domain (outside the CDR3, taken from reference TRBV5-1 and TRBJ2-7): KAGVTQTPRYLIKTRGQQVTLSCSPISGHRSVSWYQQTPGQGLQFLFEYFSETQRNKGNFPGRFSGRQFSNSRSEMNVSTLELGDSALYLCASSFQTSGRPYEQYFGPGTRLTVT.

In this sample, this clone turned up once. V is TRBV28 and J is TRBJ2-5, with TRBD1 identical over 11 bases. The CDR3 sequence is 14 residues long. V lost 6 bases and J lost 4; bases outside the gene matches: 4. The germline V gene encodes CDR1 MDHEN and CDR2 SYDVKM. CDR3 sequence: CASRGQGGSETQYF. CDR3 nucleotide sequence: TGTGCCAGCAGGGGACAGGGGGGTTCAGAGACCCAGTACTTC.